This is a list of T cell receptor beta chains from one sample in a study of tumor and adjacent non-tumor tissue in lung cancer. TCRdb reanalysed the multiplex PCR reads using MiXCR and keeps one entry per CDR3 protein. The table has about 80,000 distinct CDR3 sequences, around two thirds seen once. Sequenced sample: lung tumor tissue. These receptors originate from a woman between 65 and 79 years old with non-small cell lung cancer. Each CDR3 is given without its conserved first and last residue. The D gene is left open where the match is weak.

TRBD2	TRBV20-1	14	TRBJ2-1	IVQDPSGGTYNEQF
TRBD1	TRBV29-1	13	TRBJ2-1	SVREGDRETNEQF
NA	TRBV7-2	14	TRBJ1-2	ASSPGGDSIGYGYT
TRBD1	TRBV4-1	13	TRBJ2-1	ASSHRTGDRNEQF
NA	TRBV10-3	11	TRBJ1-2	AISPGQDYGHT
NA	TRBV7-9	11	TRBJ2-3	ASSLGGSDTQY
TRBD2	TRBV29-1	13	TRBJ2-5	SHGEGSRTQETQY
NA	TRBV30	12	TRBJ1-1	AWSFGLSGAEAF
NA	TRBV28	13	TRBJ1-1	ASSSAATVNTEAF
NA	TRBV12-5	11	TRBJ1-2	ACGLDLSDGYT
NA	TRBV28	12	TRBJ2-4	ANRDCLAKNIRY
NA	TRBV10-3	12	TRBJ2-6	AISSNSGANVLT
TRBD1	TRBV10-3	11	TRBJ1-2	TISPGQDYGYT
TRBD1	TRBV28	13	TRBJ1-1	ASSFGPGGVTEAF
NA	TRBV30	13	TRBJ2-1	TWSLIGMNSDEQF
TRBD2	TRBV6-6	14	TRBJ2-1	DSSMTSGRFYNEQF
NA	TRBV28	11	TRBJ2-7	ASILNSIYEQY
NA	TRBV12-3/TRBV12-4	10	TRBJ1-3	VSSLGGNTIY
NA	TRBV6-5	13	TRBJ2-1	ASSYYSPMRDEQF
NA	TRBV10-3	11	TRBJ1-1	TIMETGRGAAF
TRBD2	TRBV4-2	14	TRBJ2-5	ANSQGAAGGQETQY
TRBD1	TRBV6-6	14	TRBJ2-1	ATNPVNRGFIGELF
NA	TRBV7-8	14	TRBJ2-1	ASSFGSGRENNEQF
NA	TRBV7-9	13	TRBJ2-2	ASSLISRSTGELF
TRBD1	TRBV10-1	11	TRBJ1-2	ASSEGTGYGCA
NA	TRBV20-1	14	TRBJ2-7	SVRVRTAYLSYEQY
NA	TRBV11-1	14	TRBJ2-1	ASSLRGPAVVNEQF
NA	TRBV29-1	14	TRBJ2-1	SVTPRNCGTYNEQF
NA	TRBV28	12	TRBJ2-7	AIRQSPTAYEQY
NA	TRBV21-1	16	TRBJ1-1	ASSKCVSYSGNSPEAF
NA	TRBV12-3/TRBV12-4	12	TRBJ1-4	VSGPRRIGGKLF
NA	TRBV10-2	13	TRBJ1-1	ASSEWNTLDTEAF
NA	TRBV6-5	12	TRBJ1-1	ASSHMVSDIEAF
TRBD2	TRBV12-3/TRBV12-4	14	TRBJ2-1	AIGLGGSGSRHEQF
NA	TRBV5-6	13	TRBJ2-1	ASTSTGAQYDEQF
NA	TRBV12-3/TRBV12-4	13	TRBJ2-7	AGGSNRRPNYEQY
NA	TRBV5-6	12	TRBJ2-4	VSSFSVAGNIQY
TRBD2	TRBV6-1	13	TRBJ2-3	ASSELAGGLDTQY
NA	TRBV20-1	13	TRBJ1-5	SVRDLERGNQPQH
NA	TRBV5-8	10	TRBJ2-7	VTTDLVYLQY
NA	TRBV20-1	11	TRBJ2-1	SARDLEGREQF
TRBD1	TRBV5-1	12	TRBJ2-1	ANSRWDRTDEQF
NA	TRBV18	13	TRBJ2-5	ASSPPGPLKETQY
NA	TRBV20-1	13	TRBJ2-1	SARDWGSAHNEQF
TRBD1	TRBV29-1	11	TRBJ1-5	RVAGDRGDPQH
NA	TRBV6-2/TRBV6-3	9	TRBJ2-1	ASSYINKQF
TRBD1	TRBV4-2	15	TRBJ2-5	ASSQTPGQGFVETQY
NA	TRBV6-5	15	TRBJ2-3	GSSFRRDGWNTDTQY
NA	TRBV29-1	9	TRBJ1-1	SGGRNTDAL
TRBD2	TRBV10-2	13	TRBJ2-7	ASKFGGTTSYEQY
NA	TRBV10-3	14	TRBJ2-2	TISESGRTNTGELF
NA	TRBV7-8	12	TRBJ2-5	ACSSTRPKGTQY
TRBD2	TRBV6-4	18	TRBJ2-3	ASPPRVADTSGKTADTQY
TRBD2	TRBV6-1	17	TRBJ2-7	ASSEMFVTSGTGTYEQY
TRBD2	TRBV4-1	14	TRBJ2-1	ASSPEGTSSTSEQF
NA	TRBV12-3/TRBV12-4	11	TRBJ1-1	ASSFYGGTEAF
TRBD2	TRBV5-1	12	TRBJ2-7	ASSLLAGSSEQY